The clone carrying this TCR beta chain has just a few counts. The antigen is not known. This CDR3 spans 18 amino acids. V was clipped by 0 bases and J by 9 bases, with 25 bases between them. Per germline, CDR1 SGHDT and CDR2 YYEEEE. TCRdb analysed the 5' RACE reads with MiXCR anew, one entry per CDR3 protein. The sample yields about 480,000 distinct CDR3 sequences, 14% seen once. The data belong to a study of identical twins. Study-wide results and caveats: Fewer insertions were carried by abundant cord blood beta clonotypes, but none was seen in memory repertoires.

The same data also contributed to another study, on yellow fever vaccine responses in identical twins.

This chain uses TRBV5-6 with TRBJ2-1; perhaps TRBD1 as D (6 bases). The specimen sequenced was CD4+ T cells sorted from blood. This receptor was obtained from a young woman in good health. CDR3 bases: TGTGCCAGCAGCTTGGGAGTCAGTTCGGGACATAGCTTGGGTGAGCAGTTCTTC. Protein product: CASSLGVSSGHSLGEQFF.